Below are 17 T cell receptor beta chains sequenced from a single sample in a study of Graves' ophthalmopathy and Graves' hyperthyroidism. Amplification targeted the TCR beta CDR3 regions, with RNA transcripts as the source material. The library came from an HTBI-primed first-round RT-PCR and a second-round multiplex PCR. TCRdb ran MiXCR on the multiplex PCR reads and lists one entry per CDR3 protein. The table records roughly 1.1 million distinct CDR3 sequences, less than 45% of them present only once. Sequencing was done on a sample of peripheral blood or thyroid tissue (not recorded which). These TCRs come from an adult man with Graves' hyperthyroidism.

This clonotype was seen more than once but under ten times. Compared with germline, one end of the junction differs, possibly owing to a read error. The CDR3 here is CASPDGNGYTF. The DNA of the CDR3 is TGTGCCAGCCCTGATGGAAATGGCTACACCTTC. The chain joins TRBV10-2 to TRBJ1-2; D uncertain. The V gene's germline CDR1 is WSHSY and CDR2 SAAADI. The length of the CDR3 is 11 residues.

This clonotype was observed a handful of times. This chain links TRBV20-1 with TRBJ2-5; no reliable D call. The CDR3 extends over 14 amino acids. V lost 3 bases, J lost 5 bases, and 16 bases lay in between. The germline V gene encodes CDR1 DFQATT and CDR2 SNEGSKA (reference sequence). CDR3 sequence reads: CSARPGPTWETQYF. CDR3 nucleotide sequence: TGCAGTGCTAGGCCAGGACCCACATGGGAGACCCAGTACTTC.

This clonotype was seen a handful of times. As DNA, the CDR3 is TGTGCCAGCAGCTTGACCGGGACGTCGTCTGACACCGGGGAGCTGTTTTTT. This gives the protein CASSLTGTSSDTGELFF. The chain joins TRBV7-3 to TRBJ2-2, with D perhaps given as TRBD1 or TRBD2 (5 bases each). The ends were cut back, 3 bases at V and 3 bases at J, with 17 bases in the middle. Germline CDR1 reads SGHTA; CDR2 reads FQGTGA. This CDR3 contains 17 residues.

This clonotype was found many times. This sequence joins TRBV19 and TRBJ1-1; weak D call: TRBD1 (5 bases). The length of the CDR3 is 14 residues. Germline CDR1 LNHDA, CDR2 SQIVND (reference sequence). Trimming took 7 bases from V and 0 from J, leaving 12 bases between them. DNA for the CDR3: TGTGCCAGTACCTGGGGCATCCTGAACACTGAAGCTTTCTTT. Translation gives CASTWGILNTEAFF.

The V gene is TRBV20-1, the J gene TRBJ1-1, with D perhaps matching TRBD1 (6 bases). The germline V and J ends were trimmed by 4 bases and 1 base, with 10 bases remaining between them. Germline CDR1 DFQATT, CDR2 SNEGSKA (reference sequence). CDR3 length equals 13 residues. The CDR3 DNA reads as TGCAGTGCTACCTGGACAGAGAACACTGAAGCTTTCTTT. Protein sequence: CSATWTENTEAFF.

To note about this clonotype: Because it lacks the conserved phenylalanine or tryptophan at the end, this CDR3 is likely a read error. No DNA is shown, since the ends of the CDR3 on it are uncertain; the CDR3 is the one TCRdb lists. The CDR3 loop is CASSLDGAAYGYTFGS. The chain combines TRBV7-9 with TRBJ2-5; the DNA was not used to check the table's D call, TRBD1. CDR1 and CDR2 (germline): SEHNR, FQNEAQ (reference sequence). Both ends counted, the CDR3 spans 16 residues.

This clonotype was recorded a few times. The CDR3 DNA reads TGTGCCAGCAGTTCAGAGACAGATACGCAGTATTTT. Its translation is CASSSETDTQYF. The rearrangement links TRBV7-9 to TRBJ2-3; no clear D. The germline gives CDR1 SEHNR, CDR2 FQNEAQ (reference sequence). Trimming pared 6 bases from V and 3 bases from J, leaving 7 bases between. The length of the CDR3 is 12 residues.

About this clonotype itself: The germline gene is not matched at one end of the junction; a read error may be the cause. J is TRBJ2-7 and V is TRBV20-1; no clear D gene. This CDR3 has 12 residues. Germline values: CDR1 DFQATT, CDR2 SNEGSKA (reference sequence). The CDR3 nucleotides are TGCAGTGCTGGAGATCCCGGGTCCGAGCAGTACTTC. It yields the protein CSAGDPGSEQYF.

Ten or more counts support this clonotype. The rearrangement links TRBV7-2 to TRBJ1-2, with TRBD1 identical over 11 bases. Germline CDR1 reads SGHTA; CDR2 reads FQGNSA. After removal of 5 bases from V and 6 bases from J, the junction contained 8 bases not matched to a gene. The CDR3 contains 15 residues. CDR3 DNA: TGTGCCAGCAGCGAACCTGGACAGGGGGCGCATGGCTACACCTTC. Its protein is CASSEPGQGAHGYTF.

This clonotype was observed many times. The chain uses TRBV4-1 and TRBJ1-3; no reliable D call. The CDR3 sequence is 16 residues long. The ends were cut back, 4 bases at V and 0 bases at J, with 13 bases in the middle. Germline loops: CDR1 MGHRA, CDR2 YSYEKL. CDR3 amino acids: CASSPTYSRSGNTIYF. The CDR3 DNA sequence: TGCGCCAGCAGCCCGACTTACAGCCGCTCTGGAAACACCATATATTTT.

This clonotype showed up many times. The chain uses TRBV5-1 and TRBJ1-2; 7 nucleotides match TRBD1. Germline V gene sequence: CDR1 SGHRS, CDR2 YFSETQ. This CDR3 has 13 residues. V lost 4 bases and J lost 4; bases outside the gene matches: 4. Here the CDR3 DNA reads TGCGCCAGCAGCATGGGACAGTCCTATGGCTACACCTTC. It translates to CASSMGQSYGYTF. Full variable domain (rest looked up from reference TRBV5-1 and TRBJ1-2): KAGVTQTPRYLIKTRGQQVTLSCSPISGHRSVSWYQQTPGQGLQFLFEYFSETQRNKGNFPGRFSGRQFSNSRSEMNVSTLELGDSALYLCASSMGQSYGYTFGSGTRLTVV.

Ten or more counts support this clonotype. The chain uses TRBV24-1 and TRBJ2-5, with TRBD2 as a possible D gene (6 bases). The CDR3 contains 13 residues. V lost 1 base and J lost 7, with 9 bases in between. The germline V gene encodes CDR1 KGHDR and CDR2 SFDVKD. The CDR3 protein is CATSDLIGGTQYF. The CDR3 bases are TGTGCCACCAGTGATTTAATCGGGGGGACCCAGTACTTC.

This clonotype was counted at least ten times. CDR3 sequence reads: CASSAAGSNTGELFF. CDR3 coding DNA: TGTGCCAGCAGCGCAGCGGGGTCGAACACCGGGGAGCTGTTTTTT. The chain recombines TRBV9 with TRBJ2-2, with 7 bases fitting TRBD2. CDR3 length equals 15 residues. The J segment lost 0 bases and the V segment lost 3 bases, leaving 2 bases of the junction unmatched. Germline V gene data show CDR1 as SGDLS and CDR2 as YYNGEE.

This clonotype was detected ten times or more. The chain recombines TRBV19 with TRBJ2-6; 7 nucleotides line up with TRBD2. The CDR3 length is 15 residues. V dropped 3 bases and J dropped 3; count of bases not matched to a gene: 2. The V gene's germline CDR1 is LNHDA and CDR2 SQIVND (reference sequence). Here the CDR3 reads CASSMGGSGANVLTF. Here the CDR3 DNA reads TGTGCCAGTAGTATGGGGGGGAGTGGGGCCAACGTCCTGACTTTC.

The CDR3 is CASSATGIRSPLHF. The CDR3 coding sequence is TGTGCCAGCAGTGCGACAGGGATTCGGTCACCCCTCCACTTT. This chain connects TRBV25-1 to TRBJ1-6; 7 nucleotides align to TRBD1. CDR3 size: 14 residues. Germline CDR1 is MGHDK and CDR2 is SYGVNS. The J segment lost 10 bases and the V segment lost 4 bases, leaving 7 bases of the junction unmatched.

Written as DNA, the CDR3 is TGTGCCAGTAGACCGTTCGGGACAGGGGACTATGGCTACACCTTC. Residues: CASRPFGTGDYGYTF. This chain uses TRBV19 with TRBJ1-2; TRBD1 agrees at 10 bases. The CDR3 has 15 residues. Germline V gene lookup returns CDR1 LNHDA and CDR2 SQIVND (reference sequence). V shed 6 bases and J 3 bases; nucleotides not matched to a gene: 7.

This clonotype was seen many times. The chain joins TRBV20-1 to TRBJ1-1; D not certain. Deletions cut 6 bases from V and 0 bases from J, with 14 bases between. Germline CDR1 and CDR2: DFQATT and SNEGSKA (reference sequence). The CDR3 totals 14 residues. This CDR3 reads CSAQTVGVNTEAFF. The CDR3 nucleotides are TGCAGTGCGCAGACGGTGGGAGTGAACACTGAAGCTTTCTTT.